This T cell receptor (beta chain) comes out of a study of cytomegalovirus exposure and HLA in healthy donors. The PCR was carried out with 60 Vbeta primers and 13 Jbeta primers. Clones were read by immunoSEQ multiplex PCR, and TCRdb kept only the in-frame ones, dropping some. The repertoire holds about 110,000 clones, 70% to 90% seen once, with more than 1.5% in the top ten. Trimming took 2 bases from V and 5 from J, leaving 12 bases between them. The CDR3 is 13 residues long. The germline gives CDR1 SQVTM, CDR2 ANQGSEA. The J gene is TRBJ1-2, the V gene TRBV29-1; tentatively, D is TRBD1 (5 bases). This TCR was recovered from a man aged 35-49 years in good health and CMV-seronegative. The sequenced sample consisted of PBMCs. The CDR3 sequence is CSVERGTGYGYTF. CDR3 nucleotides: TGCAGCGTTGAACGCGGGACGGGATATGGCTACACCTTC. Variable domain in full (rest from reference TRBV29-1 and TRBJ1-2): SAVISQKPSRDICQRGTSLTIQCQVDSQVTMMFWYRQQPGQSLTLIATANQGSEATYESGFVIDKFPISRPNLTFSTLTVSNMSPEDSSIYLCSVERGTGYGYTFGSGTRLTVV.